This record looks at one T cell receptor beta chain sequence and its context. Antigen: not known. TCRdb independently ran MiXCR on the 5' RACE reads; one entry per CDR3 protein. Among about 320,000 distinct CDR3 sequences listed, approximately 11% were seen once. The sample originates from a study of T cells after yellow fever vaccination. General study findings and limits: Once the booster was given, most primary-vaccination clones reappeared, at around 96% for CD4 and approximately 88% for CD8.

J gave up 5 bases and V 3 bases, and 4 bases lay outside the gene matches. Germline CDR1 SGHAT, CDR2 FQNNGV. This CDR3 is 14 amino acids long. This chain links TRBV11-2 with TRBJ2-1; 7 nucleotides match TRBD1. Specimen: CD4+ T cells sorted from PBMCs, collected 45 days after the yellow fever booster vaccination. The receptor comes from a man younger than 35 who received the YFV17D yellow fever vaccine. CDR3 residues: CASSFRQGNNEQFF. The CDR3 DNA follows: TGTGCCAGCAGCTTTAGACAGGGAAACAATGAGCAGTTCTTC. The full variable domain, rest sourced from reference TRBV11-2 and TRBJ2-1, is EAGVAQSPRYKIIEKRQSVAFWCNPISGHATLYWYQQILGQGPKLLIQFQNNGVVDDSQLPKDRFSAERLKGVDSTLKIQPAKLEDSAVYLCASSFRQGNNEQFFGPGTRLTVL.